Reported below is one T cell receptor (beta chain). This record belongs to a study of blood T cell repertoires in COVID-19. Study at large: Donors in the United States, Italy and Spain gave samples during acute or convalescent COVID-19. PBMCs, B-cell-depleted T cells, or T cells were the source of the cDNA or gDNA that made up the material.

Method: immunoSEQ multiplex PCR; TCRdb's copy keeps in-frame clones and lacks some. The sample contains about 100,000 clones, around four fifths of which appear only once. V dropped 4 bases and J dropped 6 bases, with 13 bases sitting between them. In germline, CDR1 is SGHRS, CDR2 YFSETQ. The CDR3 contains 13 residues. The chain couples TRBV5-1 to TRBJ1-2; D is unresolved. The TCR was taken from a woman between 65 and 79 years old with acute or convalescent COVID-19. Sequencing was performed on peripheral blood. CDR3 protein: CASSEGTPDGYTF. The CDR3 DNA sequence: TGCGCCAGCAGCGAGGGTACGCCCGATGGCTACACCTTC.